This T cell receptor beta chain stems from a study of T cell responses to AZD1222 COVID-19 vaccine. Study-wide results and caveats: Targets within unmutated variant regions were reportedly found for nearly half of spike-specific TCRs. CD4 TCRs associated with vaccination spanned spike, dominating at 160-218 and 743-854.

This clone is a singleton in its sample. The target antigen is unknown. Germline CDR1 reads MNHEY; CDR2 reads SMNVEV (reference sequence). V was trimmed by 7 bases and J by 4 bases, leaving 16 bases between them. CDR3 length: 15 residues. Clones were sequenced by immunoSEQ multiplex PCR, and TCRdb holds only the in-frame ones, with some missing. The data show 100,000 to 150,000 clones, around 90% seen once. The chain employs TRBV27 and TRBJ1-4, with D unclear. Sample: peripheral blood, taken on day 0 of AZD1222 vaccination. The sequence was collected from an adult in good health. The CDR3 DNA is TGTGCCAGCACCCTACCCGAAGGGTTTAATGAAAAACTGTTTTTT. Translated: CASTLPEGFNEKLFF.